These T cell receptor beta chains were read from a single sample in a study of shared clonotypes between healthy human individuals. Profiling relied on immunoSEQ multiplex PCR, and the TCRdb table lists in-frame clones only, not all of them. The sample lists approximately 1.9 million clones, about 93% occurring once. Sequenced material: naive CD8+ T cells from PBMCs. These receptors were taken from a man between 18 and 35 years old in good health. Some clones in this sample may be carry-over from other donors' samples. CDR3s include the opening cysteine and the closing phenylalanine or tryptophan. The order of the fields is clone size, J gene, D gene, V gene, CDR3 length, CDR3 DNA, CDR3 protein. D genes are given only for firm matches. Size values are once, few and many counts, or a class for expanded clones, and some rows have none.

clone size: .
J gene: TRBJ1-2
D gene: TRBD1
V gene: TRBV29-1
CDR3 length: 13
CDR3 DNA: TGCAGCTTGCAGAGCCGGGACAGACAGATTTACACCTTC
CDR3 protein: CSLQSRDRQIYTF

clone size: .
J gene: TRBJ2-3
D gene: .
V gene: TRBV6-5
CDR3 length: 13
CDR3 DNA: TGTGCCAGCAACCCCGCCCTCACAGATACGCAGTATTTT
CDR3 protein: CASNPALTDTQYF

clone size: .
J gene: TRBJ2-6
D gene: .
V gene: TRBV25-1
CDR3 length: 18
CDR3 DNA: TGTGCCAGCAGTGGGTCCGGGGGAATTATTTCTGGGGCCAACGTCCTGACTTTC
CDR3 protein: CASSGSGGIISGANVLTF

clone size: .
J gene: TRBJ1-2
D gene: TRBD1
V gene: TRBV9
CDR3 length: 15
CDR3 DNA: TGTGCCAGCAGCGTAGGAGGACAGGGTGGCTATGGCTACACCTTC
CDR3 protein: CASSVGGQGGYGYTF

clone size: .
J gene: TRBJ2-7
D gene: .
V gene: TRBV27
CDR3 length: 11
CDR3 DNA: TGTGCCAGCAGAAGGGGGTACGAGCAGTACTTC
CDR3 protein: CASRRGYEQYF

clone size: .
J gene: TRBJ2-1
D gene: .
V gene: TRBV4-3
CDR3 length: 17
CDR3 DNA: TGCGCCAGCAGCCAAGACGGGGCCGAGGGGGGTTACAATGAGCAGTTCTTC
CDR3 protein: CASSQDGAEGGYNEQFF

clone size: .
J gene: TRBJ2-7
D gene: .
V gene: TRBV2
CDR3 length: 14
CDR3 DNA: TGTGCCAGCAGTGAAGTAATGGGCTCCTACGAGCAGTACTTC
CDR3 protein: CASSEVMGSYEQYF

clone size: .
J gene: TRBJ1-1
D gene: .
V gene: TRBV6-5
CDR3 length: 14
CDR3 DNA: TGTGCCAGCAGTGCTTCCACAGTAAACACTGAAGCTTTCTTT
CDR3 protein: CASSASTVNTEAFF

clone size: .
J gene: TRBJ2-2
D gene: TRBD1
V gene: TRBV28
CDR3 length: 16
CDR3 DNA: TGTGCCAGCAGTTTACCGACAGGGGGCGGCACCGGGGAGCTGTTTTTT
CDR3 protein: CASSLPTGGGTGELFF

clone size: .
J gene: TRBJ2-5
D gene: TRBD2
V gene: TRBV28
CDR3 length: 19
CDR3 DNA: TGTGCCAGCAGTTTCGCCACAAGTTTCAGCGGGAGGGACCAAGAGACCCAGTACTTC
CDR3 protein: CASSFATSFSGRDQETQYF

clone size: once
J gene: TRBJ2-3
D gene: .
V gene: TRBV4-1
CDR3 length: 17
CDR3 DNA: TGCGCCAGCAGCCAACGGGACTCCCTGTTGGGCACAGATACGCAGTATTTT
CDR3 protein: CASSQRDSLLGTDTQYF

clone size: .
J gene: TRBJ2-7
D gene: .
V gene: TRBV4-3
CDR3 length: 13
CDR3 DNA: TGCGCCAGCAGCCAAGAGGAGTACTACGAGCAGTACTTC
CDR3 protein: CASSQEEYYEQYF

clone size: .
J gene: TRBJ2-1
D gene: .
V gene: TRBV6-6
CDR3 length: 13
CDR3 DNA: TGTGCCAGCAGTTACTCGGCATGGGATGAGCAGTTCTTC
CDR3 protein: CASSYSAWDEQFF

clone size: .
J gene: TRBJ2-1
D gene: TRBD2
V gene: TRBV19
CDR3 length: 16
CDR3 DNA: TGTGCCAGTAGTATAGCTTTAGCGGGAGGCTACAATGAGCAGTTCTTC
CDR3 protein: CASSIALAGGYNEQFF

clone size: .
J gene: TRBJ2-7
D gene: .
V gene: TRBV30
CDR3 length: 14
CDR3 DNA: TGTGCCTGGAGTGTAGGGACTGGACCCTACGAGCAGTACTTC
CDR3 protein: CAWSVGTGPYEQYF

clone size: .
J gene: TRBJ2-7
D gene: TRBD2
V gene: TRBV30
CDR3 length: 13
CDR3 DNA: TGTGCCTGCGTTAGCGGGAGCTCGGCCGAGCAGTACTTC
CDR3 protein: CACVSGSSAEQYF

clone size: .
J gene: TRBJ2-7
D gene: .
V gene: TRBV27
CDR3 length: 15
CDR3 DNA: TGTGCCAGCAGTGTACGGGGAATAAGCTCCTACGAGCAGTACTTC
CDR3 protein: CASSVRGISSYEQYF

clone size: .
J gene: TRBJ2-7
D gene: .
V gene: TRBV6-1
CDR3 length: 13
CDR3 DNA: TGTGCCAGCAGTGGAGCGACCTCTTACGAGCAGTACTTC
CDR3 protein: CASSGATSYEQYF

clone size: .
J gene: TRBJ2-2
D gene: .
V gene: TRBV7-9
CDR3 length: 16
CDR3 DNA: TGTGCCAGCAGCCGAGAAGGGTGGTCGAACACCGGGGAGCTGTTTTTT
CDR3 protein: CASSREGWSNTGELFF